This T cell receptor (beta chain) was captured by sequencing in a study of cytomegalovirus exposure and HLA in healthy donors (dated by TCRdb to 2017 to 2019). In terms of the full investigation: In an earlier analysis of roughly 500 of the donors, 250 to 350 Gb of sequence data and approximately 120 million unique TCR beta sequences from 150 million to 200 million T cells were reported. The study was designed to test whether signatures of past pathogen exposure could be identified by cataloging public T cell receptors. Every discovery cohort repertoire had been produced on one sequencing platform. Besides the first cohort of 550 to 750 subjects, a separate validation cohort made up of over 100 different subjects was used. Among some 410 genotyped donors of the cohort, an average of around 240,000 unique TCR beta nucleotide sequences were sequenced per donor, roughly 18% of them non-productive. In the later analysis, no new phenotypic data were used to find candidate immune exposures; instead, reliance was placed on TCR beta sequences and their occurrence across donors. The genetic ancestry cluster associated with self-reported Caucasian donors included roughly 84% of the roughly 410 genotyped donors. An earlier analysis of several hundred of the donors used high-throughput TCR beta sequencing to judge whether each TCR beta V gene segment behaved as functional or pseudogenic. A later analysis re-analyzed previously published TCR beta repertoires from approximately 670 donors and added high-resolution HLA genotyping to study TCR occurrence patterns. The study used immunosequencing to profile the T cell repertoires of 666 subjects and linked those repertoires to cytomegalovirus serostatus. Genome-wide SNP genotypes for about 55% of the 666 donors were used in a later genetic analysis, which treated that subset as a discovery cohort. The study combined high-throughput TCR immunosequencing, statistical association of individual TCRs with disease status, and machine learning to predict cytomegalovirus infection status. Class I and class II HLA loci were covered by the typing at four-digit resolution. An early release that covered more than 550 HLA-typed donors contained about 300 gigabases of sequencing data and 75 million to 100 million unique TCR sequences. Roughly five DR-DQ haplotypes were handled as single units for association and clustering, since linkage in the cohort was strong. The number of typed donors differed by locus: about 620-640 for A, B, C, DRB1 and DQB1; 522 for DQA1; approximately 600 for DPA1; and 450 to 480 for DPB1. Donor age, sex, ethnicity and CMV serostatus were collected together with the repertoire data. General conclusions and limits of the study: A later analysis found that most CMV-associated TCR beta chains appeared HLA-restricted, with HLA associations seemingly driven largely by CMV exposure. The study gave a list of over 150 TCR beta chains associated with cytomegalovirus. V-gene and J-gene trimming of TCR beta chains was associated with a missense DCLRE1C variant in a later genetic analysis, and the association was replicated in an independent cohort. Broadly in line with IMGT annotations, most TCR beta V segments showed up in productive rearrangements about 90% or about 30% of the time in an earlier analysis of 450 to 600 of the donors. A cluster of highly shared sequence variants was judged likely to represent a technical artifact of the sequencing pipeline. The 87-base-pair reads could not distinguish some IMGT-functional V segments, including TRBV6-2 and TRBV6-3, so those segments were excluded. This cohort had only TCR beta chains sequenced, and the lack of alpha or paired-chain data limited which features could be detected. Linkage disequilibrium might explain the correlated functional status among segregating V segments, but an unknown experimental factor could not be excluded. The earlier analysis of 587 of the donors excluded roughly 17 rarely observed V segments, including chromosome 9 orphons, because counts were too low. A further reported finding was that TCR beta sequences accurately predicted the HLA-A and HLA-B alleles for most subjects in the first cohort. Because some donors lacked HLA typing at each locus, the association tests relied only on the typed subset. In a later analysis, HLA-associated TCR beta chains were found to be more clonally expanded and to have lower generation probabilities than equally common non-associated chains. For the cohort, immune exposure information was limited to CMV serostatus. Presence/absence analyses assumed roughly uniform sequencing depth across donors, an assumption that may not hold. In a later analysis, TCR association rates were found to vary across HLA loci, with the most associated TCRs seen for DRB1 alleles and the fewest for HLA-C alleles. In a later analysis, around 17,000 TCR beta sequences were associated with specific HLA alleles at a false discovery rate of 0.05. According to the authors, the approach could potentially be generalized to other disease states and immunological phenotypes. Assigning TCR associations to individual alleles was difficult when HLA alleles, especially DR and DQ, strongly co-occurred. A few of the identified cytomegalovirus-associated TCR beta chains were confirmed in vitro to be specific for cytomegalovirus antigens. Several of the top co-occurrence clusters appeared to be linked to parvovirus B19, influenza, CMV and Epstein-Barr virus, according to a later analysis. The classifier was reported to diagnose cytomegalovirus status with high specificity and sensitivity in both the original cohort and the validation cohort. While some public TCRs were present in many individuals, most TCR sequences turned up only very rarely across donors. According to a later genetic analysis, donors in an Asian-associated ancestry cluster had fewer N-insertions in productive TCRs than the roughly 670-donor mean.

As concerns this clone: The clone's antigen remains unknown. Base-call qualities are not available, and no considerably larger clone is one nucleotide away.

The cohort consisted of 666 healthy bone marrow donors. At the time of sampling, all cohort members were nominally healthy, though unrecorded immune exposures were likely present. The donor was CMV seropositive and was included in the group of 250 to 300 seropositive cohort members. Every donor gave a peripheral blood sample, and the peripheral blood mononuclear cells from that sample were used for TCR beta sequencing. Genomic DNA extraction from the blood cell samples was performed with the Qiagen DNeasy Blood Extraction Kit. The CDR3, cysteine through phenylalanine, is 15 amino acids long. Of the read, only the CDR3 DNA is kept; its 45 bases are in frame from base 1. V and J lose 5 bases and 2 bases, and a span of 10 bases separates them. Reading the germline V gene gives CDR1 MGHRA and CDR2 YSYEKL. The library was built by means of the immunoSEQ multiplex PCR assay. The multiplex PCR relied on a mix of 60 forward primers for TCR Vbeta segments and 13 reverse primers for TCR Jbeta segments. The CDR3 region of rearranged TCR beta genes was amplified from genomic DNA with a multiplex PCR assay. The Illumina HiSeq System was used to sequence the amplified TCR beta libraries as 87-base-pair reads. The paper's data handling went like this. A later analysis tallied roughly 78 million unique TCR beta chains across the 666 repertoires, and approximately 12 million of those chains were shared by two or more donors. Raw reads were error-corrected and collapsed into unique sequences with a nearest-neighbor algorithm that merged closely related sequences to remove PCR and sequencing errors. Alignment of CDR3 sequences to IMGT reference sequences was used to assign V, D and J gene segments. For a sequence to be retained, a match of at least six nucleotides was required to both a V gene segment and a J gene segment. A rearrangement was called productive if the CDR3 had no stop codons and remained in frame with V and J, and every other rearrangement was called non-productive. Following IMGT convention, CDR3 was defined as the stretch from the second conserved V-encoded cysteine to the conserved J-encoded phenylalanine. In an earlier analysis of around 540 of the donors, sequences lacking an unambiguous match to a single V gene segment were excluded. In an earlier analysis of around 600 of the donors, V segments were called functional above 56.7% productive rearrangements and were called segregating when the between-donor standard deviation exceeded 5%. To diagnose cytomegalovirus status from the catalog of TCR beta chain sequences, a statistical classification framework was built. A later analysis assigned V and J genes by comparing TCR nucleotide sequences with IMGT/GENE-DB human TR gene sequences. Using the TCRdist pipeline, a later analysis assigned CDR3 sequences along with most-parsimonious VDJ recombination scenarios. A later analysis defined each TCR beta chain by its CDR3 amino acid sequence plus V-gene family, and excluded reads lacking a unique V-gene family. To address suspected cross-contamination and a sequencing artifact, a later analysis removed 550 to 750 highly shared, low-generation-probability nucleotide sequences. In a later analysis, a clonal expansion index was calculated for each public chain from normalized within-repertoire ranks of inferred template counts. In a later analysis, generation probabilities were computed using a VDJ recombination model fitted to out-of-frame rearrangements, and the results were checked against IGoR. In a later analysis, TCR-TCR, TCR-HLA and TCR-CMV co-occurrence was scored with hypergeometric tests, and a repertoire-size bias correction was applied to TCR pairs. False discovery rates were estimated in a later analysis by permuting HLA or CMV assignments 20 times. In a later analysis, co-occurring TCRs were grouped using DBSCAN, and TCRdist sequence similarity was added for clustering within HLA-allele-positive subsets. Co-occurrence clustering excluded repertoires with fewer than 30,000 or more than 120,000 public chains, plus five with anomalous nucleotide sharing. TCRdb stores this immuneACCESS table with in-frame sequences only. Part of the clones is absent; in the studies checked, under half of the shortfall reflects unresolved V genes, and no reason is known for the rest. That table furnishes V, J and clone size, whereas the DNA furnished D and trimming. Present in this sample are some 150,000 clones, roughly 82% of which were seen just once. Around 7% of the sample goes to the ten largest clones.

The specimen was PBMCs. The chain was built from TRBV4-1 and TRBJ2-6; perhaps TRBD1 is the D gene, with 6 bases matching. This sequence originates from a woman aged 45-59 years in good health and CMV-seropositive. At the DNA level, the sequence is TGCGCCAGCAGCTCCGAGGGGGCTGGGGCCAACGTCCTGACTTTC. It translates to CASSSEGAGANVLTF.